This is a list of T cell receptor beta chains from one sample in a study of neurological immune-mediated disorders. From the 5' RACE reads, TCRdb called clonotypes with MiXCR, one entry per CDR3 protein. Of some 61,000 distinct CDR3 sequences listed, 3.9% are singletons. Sequenced: PBMCs. The receptors shown here come from a man younger than 40 with multiple sclerosis. Each CDR3 is given with its conserved first and last residue. The D gene is left open where the match is weak. Expanded clones are given a class, and other clones once, few, many or no size at all.

D gene | clone size | J gene | V gene | CDR3 protein | CDR3 DNA
. | many | TRBJ2-3 | TRBV9 | CASSASYLPLPDTQYF | TGTGCCAGCAGCGCCTCATATCTGCCCCTGCCAGATACGCAGTATTTT
TRBD2 | many | TRBJ2-7 | TRBV7-2 | CASSLVASGAYEQYF | TGTGCCAGCAGCTTAGTCGCTAGCGGGGCCTACGAGCAGTACTTC
. | many | TRBJ2-2 | TRBV10-3 | CAISEASPTGELFF | TGTGCCATCAGTGAGGCTAGCCCAACCGGGGAGCTGTTTTTT
. | many | TRBJ2-3 | TRBV29-1 | CSVLRGAIDTQYF | TGCAGCGTCTTACGCGGGGCGATAGATACGCAGTATTTT
. | many | TRBJ2-7 | TRBV6-6 | CASSYSGDEQYF | TGTGCCAGCAGTTACTCTGGGGACGAGCAGTACTTC
TRBD1 | many | TRBJ1-5 | TRBV12-3/TRBV12-4 | CASSGGTGVFQPQHF | TGTGCCAGCAGTGGCGGGACAGGGGTTTTTCAGCCCCAGCATTTT
TRBD2 | many | TRBJ2-2 | TRBV5-6 | CASSQRGAYTGELFF | TGTGCCAGCAGCCAGCGGGGGGCCTACACCGGGGAGCTGTTTTTT
. | many | TRBJ2-5 | TRBV7-2 | CASSPTRGGETQYF | TGTGCCAGCAGCCCAACCAGGGGAGGGGAGACCCAGTACTTC
. | many | TRBJ2-5 | TRBV20-1 | CSGQSQETQYF | TGCAGTGGCCAGTCCCAAGAGACCCAGTACTTC
TRBD2 | many | TRBJ2-1 | TRBV7-3 | CASSLLSGGTRFF | TGTGCCAGCAGCTTACTATCGGGCGGGACTAGGTTCTTC
. | . | TRBJ1-5 | TRBV20-1 | CSALGSEPNQPQHF | TGCAGTGCCCTTGGGTCCGAGCCTAATCAGCCCCAGCATTTT
TRBD1 | many | TRBJ1-4 | TRBV4-1 | CASSQTGSNEKLFF | TGCGCCAGCAGCCAGACAGGGTCTAATGAAAAACTGTTTTTT
TRBD1 | many | TRBJ1-2 | TRBV5-1 | CASSWDSSAVGYTF | TGCGCCAGCAGCTGGGACAGCTCGGCGGTGGGCTACACCTTC
TRBD1 | few | TRBJ1-1 | TRBV15 | CATSREGTGGLEAFF | TGTGCCACCAGCAGAGAGGGAACAGGGGGTCTTGAAGCTTTCTTT
. | many | TRBJ1-1 | TRBV5-5 | CASSLAMRGATEAFF | TGTGCCAGCAGCTTGGCTATGCGGGGAGCCACTGAAGCTTTCTTT
. | many | TRBJ2-3 | TRBV20-1 | CSASRTITDTQYF | TGCAGTGCTAGTCGGACTATCACAGATACGCAGTATTTT
. | few | TRBJ2-7 | TRBV5-1 | CASSLDGNPYEQYF | TGCGCCAGCAGCTTGGACGGTAACCCCTACGAGCAGTACTTC
. | many | TRBJ2-2 | TRBV9 | CASSVGWDTGELFF | TGTGCCAGCAGCGTAGGCTGGGACACCGGGGAGCTGTTTTTT
. | many | TRBJ2-1 | TRBV5-1 | CASSLYPGGARYEQFF | TGCGCCAGCAGCCTATACCCAGGGGGGGCAAGATATGAGCAGTTCTTC
. | many | TRBJ2-3 | TRBV6-5 | CASSLGWTDTQYF | TGTGCCAGCAGTCTTGGCTGGACAGATACGCAGTATTTT
. | many | TRBJ1-1 | TRBV12-3/TRBV12-4 | CASSLAAPARGAFF | TGTGCCAGCAGTTTAGCGGCCCCGGCCAGGGGTGCTTTCTTT
TRBD1 | many | TRBJ2-5 | TRBV5-1 | CASSRGQGLETQYF | TGCGCCAGCAGCAGGGGACAGGGTTTGGAGACCCAGTACTTC
. | many | TRBJ1-2 | TRBV12-3/TRBV12-4 | CASSLFSSGYTF | TGTGCCAGCAGTTTATTTTCATCTGGCTACACCTTC
. | many | TRBJ1-5 | TRBV3-1 | CASSQDPGYNQPQHF | TGTGCCAGCAGCCAAGATCCCGGTTACAATCAGCCCCAGCATTTT
. | . | TRBJ1-3 | TRBV21-1 | CASQESGNTIYF | TGTGCCAGCCAAGAGTCAGGAAACACCATATATTTT
TRBD2 | many | TRBJ2-3 | TRBV5-4 | CASSPQGSGGSDTQYF | TGTGCCAGCAGCCCTCAGGGTAGCGGGGGCTCAGATACGCAGTATTTT
. | many | TRBJ2-7 | TRBV12-3/TRBV12-4 | CASSGRAEQYF | TGTGCCAGCTCGGGACGGGCCGAGCAGTACTTC
TRBD2 | many | TRBJ2-3 | TRBV5-1 | CASSLIAGDTDTQYF | TGCGCCAGCAGCTTAATAGCGGGGGACACAGATACGCAGTATTTT
. | many | TRBJ2-7 | TRBV7-9 | CASSFRGAGTYEQYF | TGTGCCAGCAGCTTCAGAGGGGCCGGAACCTACGAGCAGTACTTC
TRBD1 | many | TRBJ1-5 | TRBV4-2 | CASSQVVQGANSNQPQHF | TGTGCCAGCAGCCAAGTCGTCCAGGGGGCGAATAGCAATCAGCCCCAGCATTTT
. | many | TRBJ2-2 | TRBV20-1 | CSAREKSARGTGELFF | TGCAGTGCTAGAGAAAAATCAGCCAGGGGCACCGGGGAGCTGTTTTTT
. | many | TRBJ2-5 | TRBV7-9 | CASSSPVTQETQYF | TGTGCCAGCAGCTCCCCAGTAACCCAAGAGACCCAGTACTTC
TRBD1 | many | TRBJ1-1 | TRBV7-9 | CASSLLRDRGTEAFF | TGTGCCAGCAGCTTACTCCGGGACAGGGGGACTGAAGCTTTCTTT
. | . | TRBJ1-4 | TRBV18 | CASSRGTVGEKLFF | TGTGCCAGCTCACGCGGGACCGTGGGTGAAAAACTGTTTTTT
TRBD1 | . | TRBJ2-1 | TRBV20-1 | CSARETTYPGGDFNEQFF | TGCAGTGCTAGAGAAACCACCTACCCAGGGGGCGATTTCAATGAGCAGTTCTTC
. | many | TRBJ2-3 | TRBV5-6 | CASSFGATQDTQYF | TGTGCCAGCAGCTTCGGGGCCACCCAAGATACGCAGTATTTT
TRBD1 | many | TRBJ2-1 | TRBV29-1 | CSVEVAGTGGFEQFF | TGCAGCGTTGAAGTAGCAGGAACAGGGGGATTTGAGCAGTTCTTC